One and the same sample provided the 3 T cell receptor beta chains below, sequenced in a study of T-cell reconstitution after alpha-beta-depleted transplantation in children. Unique molecular identifiers were built into the TCRbeta library. TCRdb fed the PCR reads into MiXCR, producing one record per CDR3 protein. The data show fewer than 550,000 distinct CDR3 sequences, over 9.5% seen once. Sequences were derived from PBMCs, mostly from graft donor cells, sampled 180 days after TCRalphabeta/CD19-depleted stem cell transplant. Every receptor here comes from a female patient between 2 and 15 years old who had a stem cell transplant for aplastic anemia, so the T cells may come from the graft donor.

J is TRBJ2-1 and V is TRBV30; D could derive from TRBD1 or TRBD2 (5 bases each). This CDR3 spans 14 amino acids. The V end was cut by 5 bases, the J end by 1 base, with 12 bases between. Germline loops: CDR1 GTSNPN, CDR2 SVGIG (reference sequence). This chain's CDR3 is CAWDRDLSYNEQFF. As DNA, the CDR3 is TGTGCCTGGGACCGGGACCTTTCCTACAATGAGCAGTTCTTC.

The CDR3 coding sequence is TGTGCCAGCATTGAGACCGAGGCGGGAGGGGGTAGAGAGACCCAGTACTTC. Its protein product is CASIETEAGGGRETQYF. The chain employs TRBV5-5 and TRBJ2-5, with TRBD2 matching over 9 bases. V lost 6 bases to trimming and J lost 4 bases; unmatched junction nucleotides: 16. CDR3 length: 17 amino acids. Germline CDR1 reads SGHKS; CDR2 reads YYEKEE (reference sequence).

This CDR3 reads CASSYRTLNGDEQYF. CDR3 in DNA: TGTGCCAGCAGCTATCGGACTCTCAATGGGGACGAGCAGTACTTC. The rearrangement uses TRBV7-2 and TRBJ2-7; a possible D gene is TRBD2 (5 bases). The germline V and J ends were trimmed by 4 bases and 5 bases, with 18 bases remaining between them. The germline V gene encodes CDR1 SGHTA and CDR2 FQGNSA. The CDR3 has 15 residues.